This TCR beta chain was documented in a study of T cell changes during pregnancy in multiple sclerosis. Only in-frame clones appear in the TCRdb table, and some are missing; sequencing was by immunoSEQ multiplex PCR. The data contain 93,000 or so clones, under 95% of them seen just once; the ten biggest clones take up 0.85% to 0.95%. Trimming took 2 bases from V and 11 from J; bases not matched to a gene: 15. The germline CDR1 and CDR2 sequences are GTSNPN and SVGIG (reference sequence). The CDR3 extends over 15 amino acids. The gene calls are TRBV30 and TRBJ2-3; 8 bases are shared with TRBD2. The clonotype comes from a female donor with multiple sclerosis, enrolled in a pregnancy study. The specimen comprised peripheral blood, sampled before pregnancy. In nucleotides, the CDR3 is TGTGCCTGGAGTTCGGGCGGACTAGCCGGAATTGGGCAGTATTTT. Translated: CAWSSGGLAGIGQYF.